Below, 17 T cell receptor beta chains from the same sample are listed, as sequenced in a study of cytomegalovirus exposure and HLA in healthy donors. PCR amplification relied on 60 Vbeta primers (plus 13 Jbeta primers). Data came from immunoSEQ multiplex PCR; TCRdb stores just in-frame clones and leaves some out. The sample lists around 68,000 clones; around 80% were seen once. The sequencing sample was made of PBMCs. These receptor sequences come from a woman between 25 and 40 years old in good health and CMV-seropositive.

Only a few counts were recorded for this clone. The V and J genes are TRBV5-1 and TRBJ1-1; perhaps TRBD1 as D (6 bases). The V and J ends lost 3 bases and 1 base respectively, with 10 bases between them. The CDR3 is 14 residues long. Per germline, CDR1 SGHRS and CDR2 YFSETQ. As DNA, the CDR3 is TGCGCCAGCAGCTCACAGGGTGGGAACACTGAAGCTTTCTTT. It yields the protein CASSSQGGNTEAFF.

The V call is TRBV30, the J call TRBJ2-7; 7 nucleotides line up with TRBD1. Germline V gene data show CDR1 as GTSNPN and CDR2 as SVGIG (reference sequence). The CDR3 runs 13 residues. Trimming took 2 bases from V and 2 from J; bases not matched to a gene: 3. The CDR3 nucleotides read TGTGCCTGGAGTCTGGGACAGACCTACGAGCAGTACTTC. Translated: CAWSLGQTYEQYF.

This chain links TRBV30 with TRBJ2-1; TRBD1 agrees at 9 bases. This CDR3 is built from 14 residues. Germline V gene sequence: CDR1 GTSNPN, CDR2 SVGIG (reference sequence). V lost 4 bases to trimming and J lost 6 bases; unmatched junction nucleotides: 7. In nucleotides, the CDR3 is TGTGCCTGGACCCGGGACAGGGAAATCAATGAGCAGTTCTTC. Protein: CAWTRDREINEQFF.

The chain couples TRBV7-9 to TRBJ2-7; 9 bases align to TRBD2. This CDR3 region has 16 residues. The ends lost 2 bases at V and 0 bases at J; junction bases unmatched: 5. The germline gives CDR1 SEHNR, CDR2 FQNEAQ (reference sequence). This CDR3 reads CASSLWVAGASYEQYF. The CDR3 nucleotides read TGTGCCAGCAGCTTATGGGTAGCGGGAGCCTCCTACGAGCAGTACTTC.

This clone was found a few times. This chain uses TRBV11-2 with TRBJ2-7; 9 bases map to TRBD1. Germline trimming cut 5 bases from V and 3 bases from J; bases unmatched to any gene: 5. In germline, CDR1 is SGHAT, CDR2 FQNNGV. This CDR3 has 14 residues. CDR3 sequence reads: CASSPGTGYYEQYF. CDR3 DNA: TGTGCCAGCAGCCCCGGGACAGGGTACTACGAGCAGTACTTC.

The rearrangement links TRBV9 to TRBJ1-2; TRBD1 matches 10 bases. V dropped 2 bases and J dropped 5; count of bases not matched to a gene: 6. There are 15 residues in the CDR3. The germline gives CDR1 SGDLS, CDR2 YYNGEE. The CDR3, as DNA: TGTGCCAGCAGCGTCGGGACAGGGGCAGGGTATGGCTACACCTTC. This translates into CASSVGTGAGYGYTF.

This chain joins TRBV19 and TRBJ2-5; no clear D gene. Trimming stripped 4 bases from V and 2 bases from J, with 11 bases between. Germline loops: CDR1 LNHDA, CDR2 SQIVND (reference sequence). The CDR3 totals 14 residues. CDR3 nucleotides: TGTGCCAGTAGTAAAACGGAGATTCAAGAGACCCAGTACTTC. Its translation: CASSKTEIQETQYF.

The V call is TRBV19, the J call TRBJ2-2, with TRBD2 as a possible D gene (5 bases). The CDR3 totals 15 residues. The germline CDR1 and CDR2 sequences are LNHDA and SQIVND (reference sequence). The ends were cut back, 7 bases at V and 6 bases at J, with 18 bases in the middle. The CDR3 spells CASTSPGRGSGELFF. The CDR3 nucleotides read TGTGCCAGTACCTCCCCGGGAAGAGGGTCCGGGGAGCTGTTTTTT. The whole variable domain, filled in from reference TRBV19 and TRBJ2-2, reads DGGITQSPKYLFRKEGQNVTLSCEQNLNHDAMYWYRQDPGQGLRLIYYSQIVNDFQKGDIAEGYSVSREKKESFPLTVTSAQKNPTAFYLCASTSPGRGSGELFFGEGSRLTVL.

This rearrangement joins TRBV11-2 to TRBJ2-7; tentatively, D is TRBD2 (6 bases). Germline V gene data show CDR1 as SGHAT and CDR2 as FQNNGV. V was cut by 5 bases and J by 7 bases, with 12 bases left in between. The CDR3 sequence is 12 residues long. CDR3 loop: CASSPPGREQYF. As DNA, the CDR3 is TGTGCCAGCAGCCCCCCAGGGAGGGAGCAGTACTTC. Combining the CDR3 with reference TRBV11-2 and TRBJ2-7 gives the whole variable domain EAGVAQSPRYKIIEKRQSVAFWCNPISGHATLYWYQQILGQGPKLLIQFQNNGVVDDSQLPKDRFSAERLKGVDSTLKIQPAKLEDSAVYLCASSPPGREQYFGPGTRLTVT.

In this sample, this clone turned up a few times. This chain connects TRBV5-6 to TRBJ2-7; 8 nucleotides line up with TRBD1. V shed 1 base, J shed 5 bases, and the junction held 14 bases outside the gene matches. Germline CDR1 is SGHDT and CDR2 is YYEEEE. There are 17 residues in the CDR3. As DNA, the CDR3 is TGTGCCAGCAGCTTGATGGGGGCAACAGGGGGTGGCCACGAGCAGTACTTC. Translation gives CASSLMGATGGGHEQYF. Full variable domain (outside the CDR3, taken from reference TRBV5-6 and TRBJ2-7): DAGVTQSPTHLIKTRGQQVTLRCSPKSGHDTVSWYQQALGQGPQFIFQYYEEEERQRGNFPDRFSGHQFPNYSSELNVNALLLGDSALYLCASSLMGATGGGHEQYFGPGTRLTVT.

V and J are TRBV28 and TRBJ2-3, with D hard to call. Germline CDR1 and CDR2: MDHEN and SYDVKM. V shed 6 bases and J shed 1 base, with 17 bases lying between them. The CDR3 covers 16 residues. CDR3 nucleotide sequence: TGTGCCAGCAGCTTCGTATCATCGCCGGGCACAGATACGCAGTATTTT. Translation gives CASSFVSSPGTDTQYF.

The rearrangement joins TRBV5-5 to TRBJ2-7; possibly TRBD2 for D (5 bases). The V end lost 4 bases, the J end lost 6 bases, and 14 bases lay between the germline ends. Germline values: CDR1 SGHKS, CDR2 YYEKEE (reference sequence). This CDR3 contains 13 residues. CDR3 loop: CASSHREGLEQYF. The CDR3 region has the DNA TGTGCCAGCAGCCACAGAGAGGGTCTCGAGCAGTACTTC.

The gene calls are TRBV9 and TRBJ1-2, with TRBD1 matching 8 bases. V was pared by 3 bases and J by 8 bases, with 12 bases of the junction left unmatched. The CDR3 totals 15 residues. The V gene's germline CDR1 is SGDLS and CDR2 YYNGEE. CDR3 in DNA: TGTGCCAGCAGCGCACGGGACAGGCCTATAGAGGGCTACACCTTC. Its protein product is CASSARDRPIEGYTF.

The chain couples TRBV5-8 to TRBJ2-5, with unresolved D. The CDR3 is 15 amino acids. V gave up 0 bases and J gave up 5 bases, with 14 bases separating them. In germline, CDR1 is SGHTS, CDR2 YDEGEE. The CDR3 sequence: CASSLATRGMETQYF. In nucleotides, the CDR3 is TGTGCCAGCAGCTTGGCGACTCGCGGTATGGAGACCCAGTACTTC.

The rearrangement uses TRBV4-3 and TRBJ1-2; 8 bases are shared with TRBD1. This CDR3 is 16 amino acids long. Trimming removed 1 base from V and 2 bases from J; junction bases left unmatched: 6. CDR1 is LGHNA and CDR2 is YSLEER in the germline V gene. In DNA, the CDR3 is TGCGCCAGCAGCCAAGGGCCGCAGGGGGCGAACTATGGCTACACCTTC. This encodes CASSQGPQGANYGYTF.

The sample holds a few counts of this clone. The CDR3 DNA reads TGTGCCAGCAGTGAGTCAGGCAATCAGCCCCAGCATTTT. Translated: CASSESGNQPQHF. The V and J genes are TRBV6-1 and TRBJ1-5; D gene uncertain. Germline-derived CDR1 and CDR2 are MNHNS and SASEGT. V was trimmed by 3 bases and J by 2 bases, leaving 5 bases between them. This CDR3 is built from 13 residues.

The rearrangement uses TRBV4-3 and TRBJ1-6, with D possibly TRBD1 on 5 matching bases. V lost 1 base and J lost 8, with 6 bases in between. The CDR3 extends over 13 amino acids. The germline V gene encodes CDR1 LGHNA and CDR2 YSLEER. CDR3 sequence reads: CASSQGDYSPLHF. The DNA of the CDR3 is TGCGCCAGCAGCCAAGGGGACTATTCACCCCTCCACTTT.